The 29 T cell receptor beta chains below all came from one sample that was sequenced in a study of cytomegalovirus exposure and HLA in healthy donors. It was with 60 Vbeta and 13 Jbeta primers that the PCR ran. Data came from immunoSEQ multiplex PCR; TCRdb stores just in-frame clones and leaves some out. The sample records more than 95,000 clones, approximately 66% being singletons. Sequencing used PBMCs. The receptors were gathered from a woman between 45 and 65 years old in good health and CMV-seronegative.

This clone was detected only a few times. J is TRBJ1-5 and V is TRBV28, with TRBD1 as a possible D gene (5 bases). The CDR3 extends over 15 amino acids. Deletions cut 3 bases from V and 2 bases from J, with 11 bases between. Germline V gives CDR1 MDHEN, CDR2 SYDVKM. CDR3 amino acids: CASSFRREGNQPQHF. In nucleotides, the CDR3 is TGTGCCAGCAGTTTTCGCAGGGAGGGCAATCAGCCCCAGCATTTT.

V and J are TRBV9 and TRBJ1-5; D ambiguous. CDR1 SGDLS and CDR2 YYNGEE come from the germline V gene. Trimming cost V 0 bases and J 2 bases, with 9 bases left between them. This CDR3 region has 15 residues. CDR3 residues: CASSVGPGGNQPQHF. CDR3 nucleotide sequence: TGTGCCAGCAGCGTAGGCCCAGGCGGCAATCAGCCCCAGCATTTT. Supplemented by reference TRBV9 and TRBJ1-5, the full variable domain reads DSGVTQTPKHLITATGQRVTLRCSPRSGDLSVYWYQQSLDQGLQFLIQYYNGEERAKGNILERFSAQQFPDLHSELNLSSLELGDSALYFCASSVGPGGNQPQHFGDGTRLSIL.

J is TRBJ1-3 and V is TRBV18; no firm D call. The germline V and J ends were trimmed by 5 bases and 1 base, with 15 bases remaining between them. Germline V gene sequence: CDR1 KGHSH, CDR2 LQKENI. This CDR3 comprises 16 residues. The CDR3 DNA sequence: TGTGCCAGCTCAGCATCGACACCACGATCTGGAAACACCATATATTTT. Translation: CASSASTPRSGNTIYF.

This chain links TRBV21-1 with TRBJ2-1; TRBD2 reflects the table's D call only, with no check against the DNA. TRBV21-1 is a documented pseudogene. The CDR3 totals 12 residues. The CDR3 sequence: CASSRSLAGEFF. In nucleotides, the CDR3 is TGTGCCAGCAGCCGTTCTTTAGCGGGAGAGTTCTTC.

This clone was found a few times. The CDR3 sequence is CASGPGGLDSDTQYF. The CDR3 bases are TGTGCCAGCGGCCCGGGGGGACTAGATTCAGATACGCAGTATTTT. The chain has TRBV6-1 and TRBJ2-3; the match to TRBD2 covers 8 bases. J lost 4 bases, V lost 8 bases, and 11 bases had no gene match. Germline loops: CDR1 MNHNS, CDR2 SASEGT. The CDR3 covers 15 residues.

V is TRBV7-2 and J is TRBJ1-2, with 7 positions matching TRBD1. V was clipped by 5 bases and J by 0 bases; unmatched bases: 6. CDR1 is SGHTA, CDR2 FQGNSA, per germline. CDR3 length: 15 amino acids. The CDR3 here is CASSRGTVANYGYTF. CDR3 bases: TGTGCCAGCAGCCGTGGGACAGTAGCTAACTATGGCTACACCTTC.

This clone has a handful of counts. The V call is TRBV6-5, the J call TRBJ1-5; D possibly corresponds to TRBD1 (5 bases). From germline, CDR1 is MNHEY and CDR2 SVGAGI. The CDR3 extends over 15 amino acids. V dropped 7 bases and J dropped 0 bases, with 13 bases sitting between them. DNA for the CDR3: TGTGCCAGCAAAACGGTGGGGGGTAGCAATCAGCCCCAGCATTTT. This translates into CASKTVGGSNQPQHF.

The chain recombines TRBV23-1 with TRBJ2-7; D is perhaps TRBD1 (5 bases). TRBV23-1 is placed among ORFs of uncertain function. The CDR3 totals 19 residues. Trimming shortened V by 3 bases and J by 4 bases, and 28 bases separated the two germline ends. The CDR3 loop reads CASSHQYPACSAGNYEQYF. CDR3 coding DNA: TGCGCCAGCAGTCATCAATACCCGGCCTGCAGTGCAGGGAATTACGAGCAGTACTTC.

This clone was counted only a few times. This chain connects TRBV5-1 to TRBJ2-4; D might be TRBD2 (6 bases). Germline CDR1 SGHRS, CDR2 YFSETQ. The V end lost 4 bases, the J end lost 9 bases, and 17 bases lay between the germline ends. This CDR3 is 14 amino acids long. As DNA, the CDR3 is TGCGCCAGCAGCCCCTGGGGCGGGGCCAGCATTCAGTACTTC. The encoded protein is CASSPWGGASIQYF. Supplemented by reference TRBV5-1 and TRBJ2-4, the full variable domain reads KAGVTQTPRYLIKTRGQQVTLSCSPISGHRSVSWYQQTPGQGLQFLFEYFSETQRNKGNFPGRFSGRQFSNSRSEMNVSTLELGDSALYLCASSPWGGASIQYFGAGTRLSVL.

The chain has TRBV6-6 and TRBJ2-4; no clear D. Deletions cut 0 bases from V and 8 bases from J, with 17 bases between. Germline CDR1 reads MNHNY; CDR2 reads SVGAGI (reference sequence). The CDR3 spans 16 residues. DNA for the CDR3: TGTGCCAGCAGTTACTCATCGGGTCTCGGGTGGGACATTCAGTACTTC. It is translated as CASSYSSGLGWDIQYF.

CDR3 sequence reads: CASSQLTGGNNEQYF. The CDR3, as DNA: TGTGCCAGCAGCCAACTTACAGGGGGGAATAACGAGCAGTACTTC. The rearrangement uses TRBV5-8 and TRBJ2-7; 8 nucleotides align to TRBD1. The CDR3 runs to 15 residues. Germline V lookup: CDR1 SGHTS, CDR2 YDEGEE. The J segment lost 5 bases and the V segment lost 4 bases, leaving 11 bases of the junction unmatched.

This chain links TRBV12-5 with TRBJ1-1; perhaps TRBD1 as D (6 bases). Germline V gives CDR1 LGHNT, CDR2 FRNRAP. The V end lost 6 bases, the J end lost 6 bases, and 11 bases lay between the germline ends. CDR3 length equals 12 residues. CDR3 sequence reads: CASGPEGAEAFF. CDR3 sequence (DNA): TGTGCTAGTGGGCCAGAGGGGGCTGAAGCTTTCTTT.

This clone was seen more than once but under ten times. The rearrangement links TRBV28 to TRBJ2-2; 8 bases match TRBD1. This CDR3 has 15 residues. The germline CDR1 and CDR2 sequences are MDHEN and SYDVKM. V trimming: 10 bases; J trimming: 4 bases; junction bases outside the gene matches: 11. The CDR3 spells CATQETGDLTGELFF. In DNA form, the CDR3 reads TGTGCCACCCAAGAGACAGGGGACCTCACCGGGGAGCTGTTTTTT.

V gene TRBV5-8 combines with J gene TRBJ1-6; D is possibly TRBD1 (5 bases). Trimming pared 6 bases from V and 3 bases from J, leaving 10 bases between. Germline V gene sequence: CDR1 SGHTS, CDR2 YDEGEE. The CDR3 runs to 14 residues. CDR3 in amino acids: CASNWGDYNSPLHF. The CDR3 DNA reads as TGTGCCAGCAACTGGGGGGACTATAATTCACCCCTCCACTTT.

The chain is built from TRBV7-6 and TRBJ1-2, with D possibly TRBD1 on 6 matching bases. The CDR3 covers 11 residues. The V and J ends lost 9 bases and 8 bases respectively, with 13 bases between them. In germline, CDR1 is SGHVS, CDR2 FNYEAQ. Here the CDR3 DNA reads TGTGCCAGGGGCAGGGGTGGCGGCTACACCTTC. It is translated as CARGRGGGYTF.

The chain couples TRBV18 to TRBJ2-7; 13 nucleotides match TRBD2. CDR1 is KGHSH and CDR2 is LQKENI in the germline V gene. V shed 5 bases, J shed 3 bases, and the junction held 4 bases outside the gene matches. CDR3 length equals 15 residues. This CDR3 reads CASSSGTSGIYEQYF. The DNA for the CDR3 is TGTGCCAGCTCATCCGGGACTAGCGGGATCTACGAGCAGTACTTC.

J is TRBJ2-3 and V is TRBV18; D is possibly TRBD2 (5 bases). From germline, CDR1 is KGHSH and CDR2 LQKENI. The CDR3 is 12 residues long. CDR3 nucleotide sequence: TGTGCTTCAACGGGAATGGCGGATACGCAGTATTTT. Translating it yields CASTGMADTQYF. The variable domain in full, with the rest retrieved from reference TRBV18 and TRBJ2-3, is NAGVMQNPRHLVRRRGQEARLRCSPMKGHSHVYWYRQLPEEGLKFMVYLQKENIIDESGMPKERFSAEFPKEGPSILRIQQVVRGDSAAYFCASTGMADTQYFGPGTRLTVL.

V and J are TRBV29-1 and TRBJ2-1, with 9 nucleotides matching TRBD2. Germline assignment: CDR1 SQVTM and CDR2 ANQGSEA. This CDR3 has 17 amino acids. V lost 4 bases and J lost 4; bases outside the gene matches: 14. Written as DNA, the CDR3 is TGCAGCGTTGTCTGGCGGGAGGGCCCAAAATTTTACAATGAGCAGTTCTTC. Translated, it gives CSVVWREGPKFYNEQFF.

This clone appeared a single time. The chain combines TRBV11-2 with TRBJ2-7; D is undetermined. CDR3 size: 14 residues. Germline loops: CDR1 SGHAT, CDR2 FQNNGV. The V gene lost 1 base and the J gene lost 2 bases, with 9 bases spanning the gap. DNA of the CDR3: TGTGCCAGCAGCTTAGTAAGCGCACCCTACGAGCAGTACTTC. This encodes CASSLVSAPYEQYF.

In this sample, this clone turned up once. This sequence joins TRBV4-1 and TRBJ1-6, with no clear D. V was shortened by 2 bases and J by 3 bases, with 11 bases between the two germline ends. Germline values: CDR1 MGHRA, CDR2 YSYEKL. The CDR3 is 16 residues long. CDR3 in DNA: TGCGCCAGCAGCCAACCCACAGATAACTATAATTCACCCCTCCACTTT. Translated: CASSQPTDNYNSPLHF.

Only a few counts were recorded for this clone. V gene TRBV7-9 combines with J gene TRBJ1-4; weak D call: TRBD1 (6 bases). The CDR3 contains 14 residues. The ends were cut back, 4 bases at V and 7 bases at J, with 13 bases in the middle. CDR1 is SEHNR and CDR2 is FQNEAQ in the germline V gene (reference sequence). CDR3 loop: CASSSGTFSEKLFF. CDR3 DNA: TGTGCCAGCAGCTCCGGGACATTTAGTGAAAAACTGTTTTTT.

This clone was observed a handful of times. The chain is built from TRBV27 and TRBJ1-2; 7 bases are a match to TRBD1. V lost 7 bases, J lost 6 bases, and 8 bases stayed unmatched. The CDR3 consists of 13 residues. Germline CDR1 and CDR2: MNHEY and SMNVEV (reference sequence). Written as DNA, the CDR3 is TGTGCCAGCAAAGAGGGGGCTTTGGATGGCTACACCTTC. Its protein product is CASKEGALDGYTF.

This clone was observed once. The V and J genes are TRBV10-3 and TRBJ2-7, with TRBD1 matching over 10 bases. The J segment lost 2 bases and the V segment lost 3 bases, leaving 4 bases of the junction unmatched. CDR1 is ENHRY and CDR2 is SYGVKD in the germline V gene. This CDR3 is 15 amino acids long. The DNA for the CDR3 is TGTGCCATCAGTGAAACCGGGACAGGGGCCTACGAGCAGTACTTC. Residues: CAISETGTGAYEQYF.

This clone was recorded a few times. This chain uses TRBV4-2 with TRBJ2-6; 9 bases align to TRBD1. V was clipped by 4 bases and J by 1 base; unmatched bases: 5. Germline CDR1 and CDR2: LGHNA and YNFKEQ. CDR3 length: 17 amino acids. The CDR3 bases are TGTGCCAGCAGCCCCCGGGACAGGGATTCTGGGGCCAACGTCCTGACTTTC. It encodes CASSPRDRDSGANVLTF.

The V call is TRBV27, the J call TRBJ2-7, with D perhaps matching TRBD1 (6 bases). The V and J ends lost 0 bases and 2 bases respectively, with 14 bases between them. Looked up from germline, CDR1 is MNHEY and CDR2 is SMNVEV (reference sequence). This CDR3 is built from 16 residues. As DNA, the CDR3 is TGTGCCAGCAGTTTATCGGGACAAGCGAACCCCTACGAGCAGTACTTC. Translating gives CASSLSGQANPYEQYF.

The V and J genes are TRBV7-3 and TRBJ2-7; 10 bases are a match to TRBD2. The CDR3 is made up of 15 amino acids. The V segment lost 3 bases and the J segment 7 bases; nucleotides outside the gene matches: 9. CDR1 is SGHTA, CDR2 FQGTGA, per germline. CDR3 residues: CASSFRLAGVGEQYF. The CDR3 DNA sequence: TGTGCCAGCAGCTTTCGGCTAGCGGGAGTGGGGGAGCAGTACTTC. The full variable domain, in which reference TRBV7-3 and TRBJ2-7 provide the parts outside the CDR3, is GAGVSQTPSNKVTEKGKYVELRCDPISGHTALYWYRQSLGQGPEFLIYFQGTGAADDSGLPNDRFFAVRPEGSVSTLKIQRTERGDSAVYLCASSFRLAGVGEQYFGPGTRLTVT.

The chain links TRBV4-1 to TRBJ1-2; the D gene is possibly TRBD1 (5 bases). The CDR3 has 18 amino acids. The V end was cut by 3 bases, the J end by 0 bases, with 20 bases between. Germline CDR1 reads MGHRA; CDR2 reads YSYEKL. CDR3: CASSQLGRNRHTNYGYTF. The CDR3 nucleotides read TGCGCCAGCAGCCAGTTAGGACGAAACAGGCATACTAACTATGGCTACACCTTC.

Concerning this clone: Because the CDR3's place on the DNA is in doubt, the DNA is left out and the CDR3 is given as listed by TCRdb. The chain employs TRBV6-1 and TRBJ2-7; the table names TRBD1, a call not compared with the DNA. Per the germline V gene, CDR1 is MNHNS and CDR2 is SASEGT. The CDR3 is 12 amino acids in total, end residues counted. CDR3 sequence reads: CASSVGTGTGPF.

The chain combines TRBV2 with TRBJ2-2; possible D gene TRBD1, 5 bases. V lost 1 base and J 9 bases, leaving 9 bases between the germline ends. There are 13 residues in the CDR3. Germline lookup yields CDR1 SNHLY and CDR2 FYNNEI. CDR3 protein: CASSEDRMRELFF. The CDR3, as DNA: TGTGCCAGCAGTGAAGACAGGATGAGGGAGCTGTTTTTT.